This T cell receptor (beta chain) is from a study of beta chain features in type 1 diabetes. Investigators reverse transcribed all isolated RNA, so they sequenced expressed TCRB transcripts. Here immunoSEQ multiplex PCR was the method, and the copy in TCRdb shows in-frame clones only, minus some. The sample has 130,000 to 150,000 clones; 40% to 55% are singletons. With 0 bases clipped from V and 5 bases from J, the junction kept 3 bases outside the gene matches. The CDR3 extends over 13 amino acids. Germline-derived CDR1 and CDR2 are GTSNPN and SVGIG (reference sequence). The clonotype was recovered from a man aged 18 to 35 in good health. The chain recombines TRBV30 with TRBJ1-2, with 7 bases lining up with TRBD1. Sequencing was done on a sample of Tregs from blood. This CDR3 is CAWSVDRVYGYTF. The CDR3 DNA is TGTGCCTGGAGTGTAGACAGGGTGTATGGCTACACCTTC.